These 7 T cell receptor beta chains were all obtained from the same sample, sequenced in a study of cytomegalovirus exposure and HLA in healthy donors (dated by TCRdb to 2015 to 2018). To prepare the library, the immunoSEQ multiplex PCR assay was applied. TCRdb carries this immuneACCESS record with in-frame sequences only. Its versions omit some clonotypes, under half of them owing to an unresolved V gene in the studies checked, with the rest unexplained. This sample gives some 140,000 clones in total; about four fifths of them show up just once. The ten largest clonotypes hold 1.4% of the sample. The source material was PBMCs. The receptors stem from a woman in her 30s in good health and CMV-seronegative.

The chain combines TRBV18 with TRBJ2-1; D uncertain. The germline CDR1 and CDR2 sequences are KGHSH and LQKENI. This CDR3 region has 16 residues. The V end lost 3 bases, the J end lost 4 bases, and 16 bases lay between the germline ends. CDR3 region: CASSPPQVPVYNEQFF. Here the CDR3 DNA reads TGTGCCAGCTCACCCCCCCAGGTTCCGGTATACAATGAGCAGTTCTTC.

The CDR3 region is CASSSNGWGSSYGGELFF. For the CDR3, the DNA is TGTGCCAGCAGCTCTAACGGATGGGGATCTAGCTACGGCGGGGAGCTGTTTTTT. This chain uses TRBV7-3 with TRBJ2-2, with a possible D match to TRBD2 (5 bases). Germline-derived CDR1 and CDR2 are SGHTA and FQGTGA. CDR3 length: 18 amino acids. The germline V and J ends were trimmed by 4 bases and 7 bases, with 25 bases remaining between them.

This chain joins TRBV18 and TRBJ2-4; D may be TRBD2 (6 bases). This CDR3 has 15 amino acids. CDR1 and CDR2 (germline): KGHSH, LQKENI. Trimming cost V 3 bases and J 0 bases, with 9 bases left between them. Here the CDR3 reads CASSPGTLAKNIQYF. In DNA form, the CDR3 reads TGTGCCAGCTCACCGGGGACTCTAGCCAAAAACATTCAGTACTTC.

The chain combines TRBV2 with TRBJ1-2; the match to TRBD1 covers 9 bases. J lost 5 bases, V lost 9 bases, and 7 bases had no gene match. Looked up from germline, CDR1 is SNHLY and CDR2 is FYNNEI. The CDR3 is 13 amino acids. Here the CDR3 DNA reads TGTGCCAGGGGACAGGGTAGCCTTTATGGCTACACCTTC. This codes for CARGQGSLYGYTF. Variable domain in full (rest from reference TRBV2 and TRBJ1-2): EPEVTQTPSHQVTQMGQEVILRCVPISNHLYFYWYRQILGQKVEFLVSFYNNEISEKSEIFDDQFSVERPDGSNFTLKIRSTKLEDSAMYFCARGQGSLYGYTFGSGTRLTVV.

The chain uses TRBV2 and TRBJ2-2; D may be TRBD1 (6 bases). The CDR3 has 15 residues. V was trimmed by 7 bases and J by 3 bases, leaving 15 bases between them. Germline CDR1 and CDR2: SNHLY and FYNNEI. In DNA, the CDR3 is TGTGCCAGCACAGGGGTAGGGGTTGACACCGGGGAGCTGTTTTTT. Encoded protein: CASTGVGVDTGELFF.

The table lists this clone with a count of one. This sequence joins TRBV9 and TRBJ1-3; D is uncertain. Trimming took 7 bases from V and 0 from J, leaving 11 bases between them. The CDR3 has 14 residues. In germline, CDR1 is SGDLS, CDR2 YYNGEE. As DNA, the CDR3 is TGTGCCAGCTCACAGATCGACTCTGGAAACACCATATATTTT. This codes for CASSQIDSGNTIYF. The whole variable domain, filled in from reference TRBV9 and TRBJ1-3, reads DSGVTQTPKHLITATGQRVTLRCSPRSGDLSVYWYQQSLDQGLQFLIQYYNGEERAKGNILERFSAQQFPDLHSELNLSSLELGDSALYFCASSQIDSGNTIYFGEGSWLTVV.

This clone appeared once. The chain couples TRBV14 to TRBJ2-2, with D perhaps matching TRBD2 (6 bases). V was pared by 3 bases and J by 7 bases, with 18 bases between. Per germline, CDR1 SGHDN and CDR2 FVKESK. This CDR3 spans 16 amino acids. The DNA of the CDR3 is TGTGCCAGCAGCCACCAGCGCCCGGGGGACGGCGGGGAGCTGTTTTTT. It yields the protein CASSHQRPGDGGELFF.